Listed below are T cell receptor beta chains from one sample, sequenced in a study of blood T cell repertoires in COVID-19. Generated by immunoSEQ multiplex PCR, the TCRdb table keeps only in-frame clones and is missing some. The table has some 170,000 clones, roughly 86% seen once. Sequenced material: peripheral blood. Source of these receptors: a woman in her sixties who had recovered from COVID-19. CDR3s include the opening cysteine and the closing phenylalanine or tryptophan. A D gene is named only where the DNA matches it firmly. A row's size may be missing; if present it is once, few, many or a size class.

v_gene: TRBV28
d_gene: TRBD1
j_gene: TRBJ1-3
abundance: few
CDR3aa: CASMTPQGQDRPGNTIYF
CDR3nt: TGTGCCAGCATGACCCCACAGGGACAGGACCGGCCTGGAAACACCATATATTTT

v_gene: TRBV29-1
d_gene: TRBD1
j_gene: TRBJ1-1
abundance: NA
CDR3aa: CSVVGQGDTEAFF
CDR3nt: TGCAGCGTTGTCGGCCAGGGGGACACTGAAGCTTTCTTT

v_gene: TRBV14
d_gene: TRBD1
j_gene: TRBJ2-1
abundance: NA
CDR3aa: CASSQTTGGWNEQFF
CDR3nt: TGTGCCAGCAGCCAAACCACAGGGGGCTGGAATGAGCAGTTCTTC

v_gene: TRBV19
d_gene: TRBD2
j_gene: TRBJ2-7
abundance: few
CDR3aa: CASSWGGTSDEQYF
CDR3nt: TGTGCCAGTAGTTGGGGGGGGACTTCGGACGAGCAGTACTTC

v_gene: TRBV4-1
d_gene: TRBD1
j_gene: TRBJ1-1
abundance: NA
CDR3aa: CASSQTSQGARAEAFF
CDR3nt: TGCGCCAGCAGCCAAACGTCACAGGGGGCGCGCGCTGAAGCTTTCTTT

v_gene: TRBV28
d_gene: TRBD1
j_gene: TRBJ1-2
abundance: NA
CDR3aa: CASSGQGAASRGYTF
CDR3nt: TGTGCCAGCAGTGGACAGGGGGCGGCCTCTCGGGGCTACACCTTC

v_gene: TRBV13
d_gene: NA
j_gene: TRBJ1-2
abundance: NA
CDR3aa: CASSGETDLDGYTF
CDR3nt: TGTGCCAGCAGCGGCGAGACGGACTTAGATGGCTACACCTTC

v_gene: TRBV28
d_gene: NA
j_gene: TRBJ1-2
abundance: NA
CDR3aa: CASSLLGGGYTF
CDR3nt: TGTGCCAGCAGCCTTCTAGGGGGTGGCTACACCTTC

v_gene: TRBV5-4
d_gene: TRBD1
j_gene: TRBJ2-2
abundance: NA
CDR3aa: CASSQDRANTGELFF
CDR3nt: TGTGCCAGCAGCCAGGACAGGGCGAACACCGGGGAGCTGTTTTTT

v_gene: TRBV10-3
d_gene: TRBD2
j_gene: TRBJ2-3
abundance: NA
CDR3aa: CAIGTSGSTDTQYF
CDR3nt: TGTGCCATCGGGACTAGCGGAAGCACAGATACGCAGTATTTT

v_gene: TRBV3-1/TRBV3-2
d_gene: TRBD2
j_gene: TRBJ2-4
abundance: NA
CDR3aa: CASSQAGTSGGVAKNIQYF
CDR3nt: TGTGCCAGCAGCCAAGCAGGGACTAGCGGGGGGGTTGCCAAAAACATTCAGTACTTC

v_gene: TRBV5-1
d_gene: NA
j_gene: TRBJ1-5
abundance: NA
CDR3aa: CASSLGREQPQHF
CDR3nt: TGCGCCAGCAGCTTGGGCAGGGAACAGCCCCAGCATTTT

v_gene: TRBV18
d_gene: TRBD2
j_gene: TRBJ2-3
abundance: NA
CDR3aa: CASSINSGANTDTQYF
CDR3nt: TGTGCCAGCTCAATAAATAGCGGGGCAAACACAGATACGCAGTATTTT

v_gene: TRBV11-2
d_gene: NA
j_gene: TRBJ2-7
abundance: NA
CDR3aa: CASSFAGYEQYF
CDR3nt: TGTGCCAGCAGCTTTGCAGGGTACGAGCAGTACTTC

v_gene: TRBV9
d_gene: NA
j_gene: TRBJ1-1
abundance: once
CDR3aa: CASSVQELGAPEAFF
CDR3nt: TGTGCCAGCAGCGTACAGGAGCTTGGGGCCCCTGAAGCTTTCTTT

v_gene: TRBV28
d_gene: NA
j_gene: TRBJ1-1
abundance: NA
CDR3aa: CASSLAGVGTEAFF
CDR3nt: TGTGCCAGCAGTTTAGCAGGGGTGGGTACTGAAGCTTTCTTT

v_gene: TRBV21-1
d_gene: NA
j_gene: TRBJ1-5
abundance: NA
CDR3aa: CASSKVRERQPQHF
CDR3nt: TGTGCCAGCAGCAAAGTTCGGGAGCGGCAGCCCCAGCATTTT

v_gene: TRBV12-3/TRBV12-4
d_gene: TRBD1
j_gene: TRBJ1-1
abundance: NA
CDR3aa: CASTPWTGFEAFF
CDR3nt: TGTGCCAGCACGCCATGGACAGGCTTTGAAGCTTTCTTT

v_gene: TRBV5-1
d_gene: TRBD1
j_gene: TRBJ2-3
abundance: once
CDR3aa: CASTTTTGYSTDTQYF
CDR3nt: TGCGCCAGCACCACAACGACAGGGTATAGCACAGATACGCAGTATTTT

v_gene: TRBV19
d_gene: NA
j_gene: TRBJ1-6
abundance: NA
CDR3aa: CASSMAAGQNSPLHF
CDR3nt: TGTGCCAGTAGTATGGCGGCAGGGCAAAATTCACCCCTCCACTTT